The rows below give T cell receptor beta chains drawn from one sample of a study of patients and donors after allogeneic stem cell transplantation. TCRdb reprocessed the RT-PCR reads via MiXCR and lists one record per CDR3 protein. In the table there are some 960,000 distinct CDR3 sequences, under 20% of which are singletons. The material sequenced was blood, either unsorted or a sorted T cell fraction (not recorded which). The origin of the receptors is a human donor who was either an allogeneic HSCT recipient or a stem cell or donor lymphocyte infusion donor (not recorded which). It is not recorded whose cells these are; they may come from a transplant donor. CDR3s include the opening cysteine and the closing phenylalanine or tryptophan. Each record gives: CDR3 DNA, CDR3 protein, D gene, clone size, J gene, V gene. A D gene is named only where the DNA matches it firmly. Only part of the rows carry a size: once, few, many, or a class if the clone is expanded.

TGTGCCACCAGTGATTCTACTCTAGCGGGGTACTCAGATACGCAGTATTTT,CATSDSTLAGYSDTQYF,TRBD2,few,TRBJ2-3,TRBV24-1
TGCGCCAGCAGGCGTGGACAGGCGCCCTACGAGCAGTACTTC,CASRRGQAPYEQYF,TRBD1,-,TRBJ2-7,TRBV5-1
TGTGCCAGCAGCTTCAAGCCGTTACTCTCCTACAATGAGCAGTTCTTC,CASSFKPLLSYNEQFF,-,few,TRBJ2-1,TRBV7-8
TGTGCCAGCAGTTTAACAGGGATTTTTACTGAAGCTTTCTTT,CASSLTGIFTEAFF,-,many,TRBJ1-1,TRBV12-3/TRBV12-4
TGCAGCGTTGAAGATGGGGCAGGGGGCGGGCAGCCCCAGCATTTT,CSVEDGAGGGQPQHF,TRBD1,many,TRBJ1-5,TRBV29-1
TGCGCCAGCAGCCTCTGGGACAGGGGGTTGACTGAAGCTTTCTTT,CASSLWDRGLTEAFF,TRBD1,-,TRBJ1-1,TRBV4-1
TGTGCCAGCAGCAGGGGACAGGGGATTCAGCCCCAGCATTTT,CASSRGQGIQPQHF,TRBD1,few,TRBJ1-5,TRBV6-1
TGTGCCAGCAGCTCTCGGACAAAGCTCAATCAGCCCCAGCATTTT,CASSSRTKLNQPQHF,-,-,TRBJ1-5,TRBV6-1
TGCGCCAGCAGCCAAGATCTTAACAGGGGAAAAACCGGGGAGCTGTTTTTT,CASSQDLNRGKTGELFF,TRBD1,-,TRBJ2-2,TRBV4-3
TGTGCCAGCAGTGATCGAACGGGACAGCTGAATTCACCCCTCCACTTT,CASSDRTGQLNSPLHF,TRBD1,-,TRBJ1-6,TRBV2
TGCGCCAGCAGCACCACACCATTGGCGACCCAGTACTTC,CASSTTPLATQYF,-,-,TRBJ2-5,TRBV4-1
TGCGCCAGCAGCTTGGACGGCAGACCCTACGAGCAGTACTTC,CASSLDGRPYEQYF,-,many,TRBJ2-7,TRBV5-1
TGTGCCACCAGCAGAGACTTACAGGGGAAAGAGCAGTACTTC,CATSRDLQGKEQYF,TRBD1,-,TRBJ2-7,TRBV15
TGCGCCAGCAGTGAAAGGGGGGAACTCTATGGCTACACCTTC,CASSERGELYGYTF,-,-,TRBJ1-2,TRBV5-1
TGCAGCACTCCTAGCCCTTACTTCAACTATGGCTACACCTTC,CSTPSPYFNYGYTF,-,many,TRBJ1-2,TRBV29-1
TGCAGTGCGGGGGGGAGCTCCTACGAGCAGTACTTC,CSAGGSSYEQYF,TRBD2,few,TRBJ2-7,TRBV20-1
TGTGCCAGCAAGGCTCGAAGACCTAGCACAGATACGCAGTATTTT,CASKARRPSTDTQYF,-,-,TRBJ2-3,TRBV2
TGCGCCAGCAGTCGTGGACTCAGAGGTGAAGAGACCCAGTACTTC,CASSRGLRGEETQYF,-,-,TRBJ2-5,TRBV5-1
TGTGCCTCCAGGGGCGTGAGCTCCTACAATGAGCAGTTCTTC,CASRGVSSYNEQFF,-,few,TRBJ2-1,TRBV11-2
TGTGCCAGCAGCGTCTCCGGGACAGGATATGGCTACACCTTC,CASSVSGTGYGYTF,TRBD1,few,TRBJ1-2,TRBV9
TGTGCCAGCACCCGAGGGACTAGCGGGGACTCCTACGAGCAGTACTTC,CASTRGTSGDSYEQYF,TRBD2,few,TRBJ2-7,TRBV6-1
TGTGCCAGCAGCCCCCGAGTAGGGGACAGGAGTGAAGCTTTCTTT,CASSPRVGDRSEAFF,TRBD1,few,TRBJ1-1,TRBV7-8
TGTGCCAGCAGCTCCTATCCGGAGGTTGGCAATGAGCAGTTCTTC,CASSSYPEVGNEQFF,-,-,TRBJ2-1,TRBV7-9
TGTGCCAGCAGTACGTTCATAGGAGGGGCCAAGCTCACTGAAGCTTTCTTT,CASSTFIGGAKLTEAFF,-,few,TRBJ1-1,TRBV27
TGTGCCAGCAAAGAGGGTGGGCGCGCAGATACGCAGTATTTT,CASKEGGRADTQYF,-,few,TRBJ2-3,TRBV25-1
TGTGCCAGCAGCTTACCCGTAGGTGGAGAGACCCAGTACTTC,CASSLPVGGETQYF,-,few,TRBJ2-5,TRBV7-2
TGTGCCTGCAACCTGCGAGGTAGCAATCAGCCCCAGCATTTT,CACNLRGSNQPQHF,-,-,TRBJ1-5,TRBV30
TGTGCCAGCAGCCCCTTGCGGGCTTCCTACAATGAGCAGTTCTTC,CASSPLRASYNEQFF,-,few,TRBJ2-1,TRBV27
TGCGCCAGCAGCTATAACCGGTACCAAGAGACCCAGTACTTC,CASSYNRYQETQYF,-,-,TRBJ2-5,TRBV5-1
TGTGCCAGCAGCTCGACGGTTCAAAATGAAAAACTGTTTTTT,CASSSTVQNEKLFF,-,-,TRBJ1-4,TRBV6-2/TRBV6-3
TGTGCCAGCAGCTGGGACAGGGGAAATCAGCCCCAGCATTTT,CASSWDRGNQPQHF,TRBD1,few,TRBJ1-5,TRBV7-9
TGCAGCGTTGAGGGGACAGGGGGCTATGAGCAGTTCTTC,CSVEGTGGYEQFF,TRBD1,few,TRBJ2-1,TRBV29-1
TGTGCCAGCAGCGTAGGTAACCGGGACAGGGTATACGAGCAGTACTTC,CASSVGNRDRVYEQYF,TRBD1,-,TRBJ2-7,TRBV9
TGCGCCAGCAGCTTGCGGCAGGTTAATTCACCCCTCCACTTT,CASSLRQVNSPLHF,-,-,TRBJ1-6,TRBV5-1
TGTGCCAGCGGAGCGGCATTAGAGGGTCCCAAGAGATTTTTT,CASGAALEGPKRFF,-,few,TRBJ1-4,TRBV2
TGTGCCAGCAGAGCCGGGGACAGAGCGAACACCGGGGAGCTGTTTTTT,CASRAGDRANTGELFF,TRBD1,-,TRBJ2-2,TRBV6-1
TGTGCCAACAGCCCCCAAGGGACATTTTCCTATGGCTACACCTTC,CANSPQGTFSYGYTF,-,few,TRBJ1-2,TRBV6-1
TGTGCCAGCTGTGACGGGACAGGGCTCAACGAGCAGTACTTC,CASCDGTGLNEQYF,TRBD1,-,TRBJ2-7,TRBV13
TGTGCCAGCAGTTCCGCAGCGTCAGACTCCTATAATTCACCCCTCCACTTT,CASSSAASDSYNSPLHF,-,-,TRBJ1-6,TRBV27
TGTGCCAGCAGTTTAGTGTGGGCAGAAGAGACCCAGTACTTC,CASSLVWAEETQYF,-,many,TRBJ2-5,TRBV12-3/TRBV12-4
TGCGCCAGCAGCCTGACTAGCGGAAACTACGAGCAGTACTTC,CASSLTSGNYEQYF,TRBD2,few,TRBJ2-7,TRBV5-1
TGTGCCAGCAGCCCTGGGGCTAGCGGGATTGGCGAGCAGTACTTC,CASSPGASGIGEQYF,TRBD2,few,TRBJ2-7,TRBV7-9
TGTGCCAGCAGTTTTAGTGGGAGGCCGTCCTACAATGAGCAGTTCTTC,CASSFSGRPSYNEQFF,-,-,TRBJ2-1,TRBV27
TGTGTCACAGAGAGGGTTTGGGGCTACACCTTC,CVTERVWGYTF,-,-,TRBJ1-2,TRBV7-9
TGTGCCAGCAGCGTGGACATTAGCGGGGGGCTCACAGATACGCAGTATTTT,CASSVDISGGLTDTQYF,TRBD2,few,TRBJ2-3,TRBV9
TGTGCCATCAGTGACCCGGACAGGGACGGTTCACCCCTCCACTTT,CAISDPDRDGSPLHF,TRBD1,-,TRBJ1-6,TRBV10-3
TGTGCCAGCAGCACCCGAAGAAGCGGGGAGCTGTTTTTT,CASSTRRSGELFF,-,few,TRBJ2-2,TRBV3-1
TGTGCCAGCAGCTTACCAATAGCGGGGGGGCTGTACGAGCAGTACTTC,CASSLPIAGGLYEQYF,TRBD2,few,TRBJ2-7,TRBV7-8
TGTGCCAGCAGCGAGGACAGGGGGGCCTACAATGAGCAGTTCTTC,CASSEDRGAYNEQFF,TRBD1,few,TRBJ2-1,TRBV7-2
TGCAGTGCTGGACCGGGACAGCGAAACACCGGGGAGCTGTTTTTT,CSAGPGQRNTGELFF,TRBD1,-,TRBJ2-2,TRBV20-1
TGTGCCAGCAGCCAAGTGACATATGGCTACACCTTC,CASSQVTYGYTF,-,few,TRBJ1-2,TRBV3-1
TGTGCCAGCAGCCCCTCCGAGTTAATAGGTTGGGTAGATACGCAGTATTTT,CASSPSELIGWVDTQYF,-,-,TRBJ2-3,TRBV7-9
TGTGCCAGCAGTTTAGTATCTAGGAACTATGGCTACACCTTC,CASSLVSRNYGYTF,-,few,TRBJ1-2,TRBV12-3/TRBV12-4
TGTGCCAGCAGCACGACGACAGGATTAGCCAAAAACATTCAGTACTTC,CASSTTTGLAKNIQYF,-,-,TRBJ2-4,TRBV9
TGTGCCAGCAGTTGGGGGGGCCGGTCCACCTCCTACGAGCAGTACTTC,CASSWGGRSTSYEQYF,-,many,TRBJ2-7,TRBV12-3/TRBV12-4
TGTGCCAGCAGGAAGGCTAGCGAGGAGACCCAGTACTTC,CASRKASEETQYF,-,-,TRBJ2-5,TRBV6-2/TRBV6-3
TGTGCCAGCGGGGCAGCGAACACCGGGGAGCTGTTTTTT,CASGAANTGELFF,-,few,TRBJ2-2,TRBV6-1
TGTGCCATCAGTGACCAGGGTCATGTTAGCAATGAGCAGTTCTTC,CAISDQGHVSNEQFF,-,-,TRBJ2-1,TRBV10-3
TGCGCCAGCAGCTCAGGGACAGGGACCTTAGGCAAAAACATTCAGTACTTC,CASSSGTGTLGKNIQYF,TRBD1,-,TRBJ2-4,TRBV5-1
TGCAGTGCCAATAGACCGGGAGCCAACGAACGCGGCTACACCTTC,CSANRPGANERGYTF,-,few,TRBJ1-2,TRBV20-1